Each of the 9 T cell receptor beta chains below was sequenced from the same sample in a study of CD8 T cells in ankylosing spondylitis. TCRdb itself ran the 5' RACE reads through MiXCR, one entry per CDR3 protein. The repertoire holds tens of thousands of distinct CDR3 sequences, with 5.5% to 7.5% as singletons. The specimen sequenced was blood, either unsorted or a sorted T cell fraction (not recorded which). Source of these receptors: a male donor with ankylosing spondylitis or in good health (not recorded which).

This clonotype was observed at least ten times. V and J are TRBV7-3 and TRBJ2-1; possibly TRBD2 for D (5 bases). This CDR3 comprises 14 residues. Germline V gene lookup returns CDR1 SGHTA and CDR2 FQGTGA. V was pared by 3 bases and J by 4 bases, with 10 bases between. CDR3 nucleotide sequence: TGTGCCAGCAGCTTTGACGGACTGTACAATGAGCAGTTCTTC. Its translation is CASSFDGLYNEQFF.

V usage is TRBV11-3 and J usage is TRBJ2-7; 10 bases match TRBD1. Trimming removed 1 base from V and 10 bases from J; junction bases left unmatched: 10. Germline CDR1 is SGHNT and CDR2 is YENEEA. The CDR3 totals 15 residues. The CDR3 spells CASSLGARGTGDQYF. CDR3 bases: TGTGCCAGCAGCTTAGGAGCCCGAGGGACAGGGGACCAGTACTTC.

This clonotype was picked up many times. The chain combines TRBV6-5 with TRBJ1-1; D is ambiguous. The CDR3 has 14 amino acids. With 0 bases removed from V and 3 bases from J, the gap between germline ends came to 8 bases. CDR1 MNHEY and CDR2 SVGAGI come from the germline V gene. CDR3 loop: CASSYSWVDTEAFF. CDR3 DNA: TGTGCCAGCAGTTACTCATGGGTAGACACTGAAGCTTTCTTT.

This clonotype occurred many times. The rearrangement uses TRBV3-1 and TRBJ2-6; 9 nucleotides align to TRBD1. The CDR3 spans 17 residues. The germline V gene encodes CDR1 LGHDT and CDR2 YNNKEL (reference sequence). The ends lost 4 bases at V and 4 bases at J; junction bases unmatched: 8. CDR3: CASSPSRDRAGANVLTF. For the CDR3, the DNA is TGTGCCAGCAGCCCGTCCCGGGACAGGGCCGGGGCCAACGTCCTGACTTTC.

The chain links TRBV6-1 to TRBJ2-1; D may be TRBD1 or TRBD2 (5 bases each). The CDR3 sequence is 15 residues long. From germline, CDR1 is MNHNS and CDR2 SASEGT. V was trimmed by 5 bases and J by 3 bases, leaving 14 bases between them. CDR3 loop: CASSPGTNNYNEQFF. The CDR3 coding sequence is TGTGCCAGCAGTCCCGGGACCAATAACTACAATGAGCAGTTCTTC.

This clonotype was recorded at least ten times. The CDR3: CASSGPGLAGVFEQFF. As DNA, the CDR3 is TGCGCCAGCAGTGGACCGGGACTAGCGGGAGTATTTGAGCAGTTCTTC. V usage is TRBV10-2 and J usage is TRBJ2-1, with 14 nucleotides matching TRBD2. Germline V CDR1 and CDR2: WSHSY, SAAADI. Trimming took 4 bases from V and 9 from J; bases not matched to a gene: 8. CDR3 size: 16 residues.

In its sample, this clonotype is medium-sized. The V and J genes are TRBV20-1 and TRBJ1-2; D may be TRBD1 (5 bases). The V gene's germline CDR1 is DFQATT and CDR2 SNEGSKA (reference sequence). Trimming stripped 2 bases from V and 4 bases from J, with 11 bases between. CDR3 length: 13 residues. Here the CDR3 reads CSARPRQSYGYTF. The CDR3 DNA follows: TGCAGTGCTAGACCCAGACAGAGCTATGGCTACACCTTC.

This clonotype was recorded at least ten times. The chain couples TRBV5-5 to TRBJ2-1; TRBD2 aligns across 10 bases. This CDR3 is 17 amino acids long. Per germline, CDR1 SGHKS and CDR2 YYEKEE (reference sequence). V gave up 0 bases and J gave up 8 bases; unmatched junction bases: 11. CDR3 bases: TGTGCCAGCAGCTTGGTTGGTAGTAGCGGGAGGAATTATGAGCAGTTCTTC. Its translation is CASSLVGSSGRNYEQFF.

This clonotype was seen at least ten times. V usage is TRBV4-3 and J usage is TRBJ2-1; 7 bases line up with TRBD2. The germline gives CDR1 LGHNA, CDR2 YSLEER. The ends lost 1 base at V and 3 bases at J; junction bases unmatched: 9. The CDR3 runs 17 residues. In DNA form, the CDR3 reads TGCGCCAGCAGCCAAGGGGAGGGACCACCTAACTACAATGAGCAGTTCTTC. It specifies CASSQGEGPPNYNEQFF.